Listed below are T cell receptor beta chains from one sample, sequenced in a study of patients and donors after allogeneic stem cell transplantation. Via MiXCR, TCRdb re-called the RT-PCR reads, giving one row per CDR3 protein. The repertoire holds approximately 200,000 distinct CDR3 sequences, roughly 13% seen once, with around a tenth in the top ten. The sample taken for sequencing was blood, either unsorted or a sorted T cell fraction (not recorded which). Receptor source: a human donor who was either an allogeneic HSCT recipient or a stem cell or donor lymphocyte infusion donor (not recorded which). It is not recorded whose cells these are; they may come from a transplant donor. CDR3s include the opening cysteine and the closing phenylalanine or tryptophan. A D gene is named only where the DNA matches it firmly. Size values are once, few and many counts, or a class for expanded clones, and some rows have none.

J gene: TRBJ2-2
clone size: NA
V gene: TRBV7-9
D gene: NA
CDR3 length: 16
CDR3 protein: CASTSNSGSYTGELFF
CDR3 DNA: TGTGCCAGCACCTCGAACTCGGGCTCCTACACCGGGGAGCTGTTTTTT

J gene: TRBJ1-4
clone size: many
V gene: TRBV7-2
D gene: NA
CDR3 length: 13
CDR3 protein: CASSLDPGEKLFF
CDR3 DNA: TGTGCCAGCAGCTTAGACCCCGGGGAAAAACTGTTTTTT

J gene: TRBJ2-3
clone size: few
V gene: TRBV6-1
D gene: TRBD2
CDR3 length: 17
CDR3 protein: CASSVASGRRSTDTQYF
CDR3 DNA: TGTGCCAGCAGTGTGGCTAGCGGGAGGAGGAGCACAGATACGCAGTATTTT

J gene: TRBJ2-1
clone size: many
V gene: TRBV5-1
D gene: TRBD2
CDR3 length: 17
CDR3 protein: CASSLAERLAWYNEQFF
CDR3 DNA: TGCGCCAGCAGCTTGGCCGAAAGACTAGCGTGGTACAATGAGCAGTTCTTC

J gene: TRBJ2-2
clone size: few
V gene: TRBV5-1
D gene: NA
CDR3 length: 14
CDR3 protein: CASSEAPITGELFF
CDR3 DNA: TGCGCCAGCAGTGAAGCCCCGATTACCGGGGAGCTGTTTTTT

J gene: TRBJ2-2
clone size: few
V gene: TRBV9
D gene: NA
CDR3 length: 15
CDR3 protein: CASSVGTLNTGELFF
CDR3 DNA: TGTGCCAGCAGCGTAGGGACCCTGAACACCGGGGAGCTGTTTTTT

J gene: TRBJ1-1
clone size: many
V gene: TRBV2
D gene: NA
CDR3 length: 15
CDR3 protein: CASSLEAGRGTEAFF
CDR3 DNA: TGTGCCAGCAGTCTTGAAGCAGGGCGAGGCACTGAAGCTTTCTTT

J gene: TRBJ2-1
clone size: NA
V gene: TRBV15
D gene: NA
CDR3 length: 16
CDR3 protein: CATSRDVGSGDNEQFF
CDR3 DNA: TGTGCCACCAGCAGAGACGTCGGGTCGGGAGACAATGAGCAGTTCTTC

J gene: TRBJ2-7
clone size: NA
V gene: TRBV30
D gene: NA
CDR3 length: 12
CDR3 protein: CAWSEGRYEQYF
CDR3 DNA: TGTGCCTGGAGTGAGGGACGATACGAGCAGTACTTC

J gene: TRBJ1-6
clone size: NA
V gene: TRBV13
D gene: TRBD1
CDR3 length: 16
CDR3 protein: CASSPGRDRGNSPLHF
CDR3 DNA: TGTGCCAGCAGCCCAGGCCGGGACAGGGGCAATTCACCCCTCCACTTT

J gene: TRBJ2-2
clone size: NA
V gene: TRBV12-5
D gene: TRBD1
CDR3 length: 17
CDR3 protein: CASGLAGDSSNTGELFF
CDR3 DNA: TGTGCTAGTGGTTTGGCAGGGGACAGCTCGAACACCGGGGAGCTGTTTTTT

J gene: TRBJ1-4
clone size: few
V gene: TRBV7-9
D gene: TRBD1
CDR3 length: 14
CDR3 protein: CASSQDRSDEKLFF
CDR3 DNA: TGTGCCAGCAGCCAGGACAGGAGTGATGAAAAACTGTTTTTT

J gene: TRBJ1-6
clone size: many
V gene: TRBV5-6
D gene: TRBD1
CDR3 length: 15
CDR3 protein: CASSLGQGMGSPLHF
CDR3 DNA: TGTGCCAGCAGCTTGGGACAGGGTATGGGTTCACCCCTCCACTTT

J gene: TRBJ1-2
clone size: NA
V gene: TRBV12-3/TRBV12-4
D gene: TRBD1
CDR3 length: 13
CDR3 protein: CASSPGGLRQGIF
CDR3 DNA: TGTGCCAGCAGCCCAGGGGGACTGAGACAGGGGATCTTC

J gene: TRBJ2-7
clone size: many
V gene: TRBV4-2
D gene: NA
CDR3 length: 15
CDR3 protein: CASSQTVDRLLEQYF
CDR3 DNA: TGTGCCAGCAGCCAGACCGTGGACCGCTTGCTCGAGCAGTACTTC

J gene: TRBJ2-1
clone size: NA
V gene: TRBV7-2
D gene: TRBD2
CDR3 length: 13
CDR3 protein: CASSSSGGNEQFF
CDR3 DNA: TGTGCCAGCAGCTCTAGCGGGGGTAATGAGCAGTTCTTC

J gene: TRBJ2-1
clone size: few
V gene: TRBV7-3
D gene: TRBD2
CDR3 length: 15
CDR3 protein: CASSPLAGGANEQFF
CDR3 DNA: TGTGCCAGCAGCCCTCTAGCGGGAGGGGCCAATGAGCAGTTCTTC

J gene: TRBJ2-1
clone size: NA
V gene: TRBV5-4
D gene: NA
CDR3 length: 12
CDR3 protein: CATRKGEGEQFF
CDR3 DNA: TGTGCCACTAGGAAGGGGGAAGGTGAGCAGTTCTTC

J gene: TRBJ2-1
clone size: NA
V gene: TRBV5-1
D gene: TRBD1
CDR3 length: 13
CDR3 protein: CASSAGQGLLPFF
CDR3 DNA: TGCGCCAGCAGCGCGGGACAGGGTTTGTTACCGTTCTTC

J gene: TRBJ2-7
clone size: few
V gene: TRBV30
D gene: TRBD1
CDR3 length: 14
CDR3 protein: CAWSGDSLFSEQYF
CDR3 DNA: TGTGCCTGGAGTGGGGACAGCCTATTTTCCGAGCAGTACTTC